The 2 T cell receptor beta chains given below trace back to one sample, sequenced in a study of T cell responses to AZD1222 COVID-19 vaccine. Clones were read by immunoSEQ multiplex PCR, and TCRdb kept only the in-frame ones, dropping some. The sample includes roughly 77,000 clones, 90% to 95% seen only once; the top ten take 6% to 8.5%. This specimen was peripheral blood, taken on day 0 of MenACWY control vaccination. Every receptor here comes from an adult in good health.

This clone occurred once. At one boundary the junction diverges from the germline segment, which might be a read error. The chain carries TRBV12-3 or TRBV12-4 and TRBJ2-5; 8 bases align to TRBD2. The CDR3 is 12 residues long. Written as DNA, the CDR3 is TGTGCCAGCAGTTCCAGCGGGGGCGGCCATAACTTC. It translates to CASSSSGGGHNF.

The rearrangement uses TRBV6-5 and TRBJ2-5; TRBD2 is a possible D gene (5 bases). Germline loops: CDR1 MNHEY, CDR2 SVGAGI. The CDR3 consists of 14 residues. The V gene lost 6 bases and the J gene lost 2 bases, with 13 bases spanning the gap. CDR3 loop: CASRPGLVQETQYF. CDR3 nucleotide sequence: TGTGCCAGCAGACCCGGACTTGTGCAAGAGACCCAGTACTTC.